This T cell receptor (beta chain) was identified in a study of technical replicates of blood from several donors. Measured with immunoSEQ multiplex PCR; TCRdb has only the in-frame clones, and not every one. The data contain approximately 76,000 clones, 80% to 90% of them singletons. The germline CDR1 and CDR2 sequences are SGHAT and FQNNGV. V was clipped by 2 bases and J by 7 bases, with 11 bases between them. This CDR3 is 14 amino acids long. The clonotype comes from a human donor in good health. Some clones in this sample may be carry-over from other donors' samples. The sample comprised PBMCs. The gene calls are TRBV11-2 and TRBJ2-2, with D uncertain. In DNA form, the CDR3 reads TGTGCCAGCAGCTTAAATGTATTTATCGGGGAGCTGTTTTTT. This encodes CASSLNVFIGELFF.